Here is one T cell receptor (beta chain) with its context. As yet, its antigen is unknown. The authors reverse transcribed roughly 0.45 to 1 ug RNA with random hexamers. Amplification of TCR beta CDR3 was carried out by immunoSEQ multiplex PCR, which covered 54 Vbeta and 13 Jbeta segments. Each CDR3 protein gets one entry after TCRdb re-called the immunoSEQ multiplex PCR reads with MiXCR. The repertoire holds about 430,000 distinct CDR3 sequences, approximately 85% seen once, with approximately 0.12% in the top ten. The multiple sclerosis controls were treatment-naive patients affected by stable or active relapsing-remitting disease. This sample is drawn from a study of CD8 T cells in Susac syndrome. General study results and limits: An acknowledgment was made by the study that its TCR sequencing and HLA analysis involved relatively few individuals.

Sequenced sample: CD8+ T cells from PBMCs. This TCR derives from a human donor with multiple sclerosis.

This CDR3 is CASRGTGISYEQYF. CDR3 nucleotide sequence: TGTGCCAGCAGGGGGACAGGGATCTCCTACGAGCAGTACTTC. The V gene is TRBV2, the J gene TRBJ2-7; 9 bases line up with TRBD1. Germline V CDR1 and CDR2: SNHLY, FYNNEI. V dropped 6 bases and J dropped 0; count of bases not matched to a gene: 3. CDR3 length equals 14 residues.